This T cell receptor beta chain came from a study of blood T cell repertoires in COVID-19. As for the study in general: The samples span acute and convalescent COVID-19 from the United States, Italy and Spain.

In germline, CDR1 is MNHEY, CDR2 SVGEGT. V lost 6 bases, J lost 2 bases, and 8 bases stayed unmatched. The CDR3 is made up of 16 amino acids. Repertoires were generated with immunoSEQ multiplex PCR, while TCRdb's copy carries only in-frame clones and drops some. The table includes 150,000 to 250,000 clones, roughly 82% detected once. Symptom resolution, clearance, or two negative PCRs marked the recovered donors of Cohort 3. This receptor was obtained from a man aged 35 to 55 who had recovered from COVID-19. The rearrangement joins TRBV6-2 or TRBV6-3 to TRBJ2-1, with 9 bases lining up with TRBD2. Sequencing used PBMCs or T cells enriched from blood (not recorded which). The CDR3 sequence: CASSPGTSPPYNEQFF. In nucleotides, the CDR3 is TGTGCCAGCAGCCCCGGGACTAGCCCTCCCTACAATGAGCAGTTCTTC.